This paragraph reports one T cell receptor beta chain. The CDR3 consists of 13 residues. V lost 5 bases to trimming and J lost 6 bases; unmatched junction nucleotides: 3. Germline CDR1 SGHNT, CDR2 YENEEA. These data are taken from a study of blood T cell repertoires in COVID-19. Profiling relied on immunoSEQ multiplex PCR, and the TCRdb table lists in-frame clones only, not all of them. The repertoire holds more than 200,000 clones, with approximately 89% as singletons. Cohort allocation depended upon clinical history that participants reported. The rearrangement uses TRBV11-3 and TRBJ2-2; 7 positions agree with TRBD1. The material sequenced was PBMCs or T cells enriched from blood (not recorded which). The sequence came from a woman younger than 45 with acute COVID-19. CDR3 amino acids: CASSRDRAGELFF. The CDR3 bases are TGTGCCAGCAGCCGAGACAGGGCCGGGGAGCTGTTTTTT.